This note documents a single T cell receptor beta chain sequence. CDR1 is SGHRS and CDR2 is YFSETQ in the germline V gene. Trimming removed 4 bases from V and 2 bases from J; junction bases left unmatched: 2. The CDR3 is 14 residues long. TCRdb's copy holds only in-frame clones and misses some; the assay was immunoSEQ multiplex PCR. The profile covers approximately 230,000 clones, with around nine tenths appearing a single time and approximately 3.7% taken by the ten largest. The data were obtained in a study of blood T cell repertoires in COVID-19. Study-level background: Donors in the United States, Italy and Spain gave samples during acute or convalescent COVID-19. T cells, B-cell-depleted T cells, or PBMCs provided the cDNA or gDNA that served as material.

What was sequenced was PBMCs or T cells enriched from blood (not recorded which). V and J are TRBV5-1 and TRBJ2-7; 11 nucleotides align to TRBD1. This clonotype was sampled from a woman aged 25 to 39 who had recovered from COVID-19. The CDR3 sequence is CASSQGQGAYEQYF. The CDR3 DNA sequence: TGCGCCAGCAGCCAGGGACAGGGGGCCTACGAGCAGTACTTC.